A selection of T cell receptor beta chains follows, all from one sample in a study of metastatic and nonmetastatic thyroid tumors. TCRdb recomputed clones from the PCR reads via MiXCR. The sample includes roughly 30,000 clones, approximately 19% of them seen just once. Sequencing was done on a sample of blood. These receptors were obtained from a female donor with papillary thyroid cancer or a benign thyroid nodule (not recorded which). Some clones in this sample may be carry-over from other donors' samples. The CDR3 runs from the conserved cysteine through the conserved F or W. A D gene is named only where the DNA matches it firmly. Only some rows state a clone size, as once, few, many or a class for expanded clones.

J	V	D	size	length	CDR3	DNA
TRBJ1-1	TRBV20-1	NA	many	14	CSARVPGKNTEAFF	TGCAGTGCTAGAGTACCAGGGAAGAACACTGAAGCTTTCTTT
TRBJ2-7	TRBV20-1	NA	many	19	CSAREGTPHSGVAIYEQYF	TGCAGTGCTAGAGAAGGGACACCACACAGCGGGGTAGCTATCTACGAGCAGTACTTC
TRBJ1-5	TRBV7-8	NA	many	15	CASSLEANSNQPQHF	TGTGCCAGCAGCTTAGAGGCAAATAGCAATCAGCCCCAGCATTTT
TRBJ2-5	TRBV29-1	NA	many	14	CSVFLGGFQETQYF	TGCAGCGTATTCTTAGGGGGTTTTCAAGAGACCCAGTACTTC
TRBJ2-5	TRBV20-1	TRBD2	NA	13	CSARGGGVETQYF	TGCAGTGCTAGAGGGGGAGGGGTCGAGACCCAGTACTTC
TRBJ1-2	TRBV20-1	NA	medium-sized	13	CSARGGDNYGYTF	TGCAGTGCTAGGGGGGGGGATAACTATGGCTACACCTTC
TRBJ2-2	TRBV5-1	NA	NA	15	CASSSTTELTGELFF	TGCGCCAGCAGCTCAACGACAGAACTCACCGGGGAGCTGTTTTTT
TRBJ2-3	TRBV28	TRBD2	NA	15	CASSSSGRTGDTQYF	TGTGCCAGCAGTTCTAGCGGGAGGACGGGAGATACGCAGTATTTT
TRBJ1-6	TRBV12-3/TRBV12-4	NA	NA	13	CASSFMGESPLHF	TGTGCCAGCAGTTTTATGGGTGAATCACCCCTCCACTTT
TRBJ2-7	TRBV18	NA	NA	13	CASSPAAGYEQYF	TGTGCCAGCTCCCCCGCTGCCGGGTACGAGCAGTACTTC
TRBJ2-5	TRBV27	NA	large	11	CASSFQETQYF	TGTGCCAGCAGTTTCCAAGAGACCCAGTACTTC